A single sample gave rise to the 10 T cell receptor beta chains below, sequenced in a study of blood T cell repertoires in COVID-19. Data came from immunoSEQ multiplex PCR; TCRdb stores just in-frame clones and leaves some out. This sample has some 270,000 clones, with over 80% found just once. Sample: PBMCs or T cells enriched from blood (not recorded which). All receptors derive from a woman in her thirties or forties who had been exposed to COVID-19.

The chain uses TRBV30 and TRBJ1-2; D might be TRBD1 (5 bases). Looked up from germline, CDR1 is GTSNPN and CDR2 is SVGIG (reference sequence). The CDR3 covers 14 residues. The germline V and J ends were trimmed by 1 base and 2 bases, with 11 bases remaining between them. The CDR3 DNA reads as TGTGCCTGGAGTGAGAAGGGGATCAACTATGGCTACACCTTC. Translation: CAWSEKGINYGYTF.

This clone was picked up one time. This chain joins TRBV3-1 (or the pseudogene TRBV3-2) and TRBJ2-7; TRBD1 matches 7 bases. Trimming took 1 base from V and 2 from J; bases not matched to a gene: 2. From germline, CDR1 is LGHDT and CDR2 YNNKEL (reference sequence). The CDR3 consists of 14 residues. The CDR3 protein is CASSQGTGAYEQYF. CDR3 DNA sequence: TGTGCCAGCAGCCAAGGTACAGGGGCCTACGAGCAGTACTTC.

This clone was seen only once. This chain joins TRBV7-8 and TRBJ2-2, with D tentatively TRBD2 (5 bases). The length of the CDR3 is 17 residues. The V gene lost 0 bases and the J gene lost 2 bases, with 13 bases spanning the gap. CDR1 and CDR2 (germline): SGHVS, FQNEAQ. DNA for the CDR3: TGTGCCAGCAGCTTAGCGCGAATGAGCGGTAACACCGGGGAGCTGTTTTTT. Its translation is CASSLARMSGNTGELFF.

The genes are TRBV19 and TRBJ1-2; D gene ambiguous. The CDR3 runs to 13 residues. From germline, CDR1 is LNHDA and CDR2 SQIVND (reference sequence). V dropped 1 base and J dropped 5 bases, with 8 bases sitting between them. CDR3 bases: TGTGCCAGTAGTATAGTTAAAGCATATGGCTACACCTTC. Its protein product is CASSIVKAYGYTF.

V and J are TRBV7-9 and TRBJ1-1; tentative D call: TRBD1 (6 bases). V was clipped by 2 bases and J by 1 base, with 14 bases between them. The germline CDR1 and CDR2 sequences are SEHNR and FQNEAQ (reference sequence). There are 16 residues in the CDR3. The CDR3 sequence is CASSLWAGVGNTEAFF. CDR3 coding DNA: TGTGCCAGCAGCTTATGGGCAGGGGTGGGGAACACTGAAGCTTTCTTT.

This clone turned up a few times. V is TRBV3-1 (or the pseudogene TRBV3-2) and J is TRBJ2-2; 9 bases align to TRBD2. Germline lookup yields CDR1 LGHDT and CDR2 YNNKEL (reference sequence). V lost 1 base and J lost 6; bases outside the gene matches: 12. CDR3 length: 18 amino acids. The CDR3 loop reads CASSQVYAGGPGAGELFF. CDR3 DNA: TGTGCCAGCAGCCAAGTCTACGCGGGAGGGCCGGGTGCCGGGGAGCTGTTTTTT.

The chain has TRBV3-1 (or the pseudogene TRBV3-2) and TRBJ2-7; 7 positions agree with TRBD1. The CDR3 sequence is 13 residues long. Germline loops: CDR1 LGHDT, CDR2 YNNKEL (reference sequence). V lost 7 bases, J lost 4 bases, and 7 bases stayed unmatched. The CDR3 bases are TGTGCCAGCACCGGGACAGAATTTTACGAGCAGTACGTC. It translates to CASTGTEFYEQYV.

The chain is built from TRBV27 and TRBJ2-3; 7 bases line up with TRBD1. The germline V gene has CDR1 MNHEY and CDR2 SMNVEV (reference sequence). V shed 6 bases and J 3 bases; nucleotides not matched to a gene: 12. The CDR3 extends over 16 amino acids. CDR3 sequence: CASRSLTGDGTDTQYF. The DNA of the CDR3 is TGTGCCAGCAGATCCCTTACAGGGGACGGTACAGATACGCAGTATTTT.

CDR3 nucleotide sequence: TGCGCCAGCAGCCAGGAGGACAGGGAAAAACTGTTTTTT. As protein: CASSQEDREKLFF. The genes are TRBV4-1 and TRBJ1-4; 7 positions match TRBD1. After removal of 3 bases from V and 8 bases from J, the junction contained 3 bases not matched to a gene. Germline CDR1 reads MGHRA; CDR2 reads YSYEKL. The CDR3 is 13 amino acids.

The V gene is TRBV3-1 (or the pseudogene TRBV3-2), the J gene TRBJ1-2; no firm D call. Trimming took off 3 bases at V and 6 bases at J, with 11 bases between the two ends. This CDR3 spans 13 amino acids. The germline V gene encodes CDR1 LGHDT and CDR2 YNNKEL (reference sequence). The CDR3: CASSQAGGDGYTF. CDR3 coding DNA: TGTGCCAGCAGCCAGGCGGGAGGAGATGGCTACACCTTC.